These 15 T cell receptor beta chains share one sample of origin, sequenced in a study of blood T cell repertoires in COVID-19. The repertoire was sequenced with immunoSEQ multiplex PCR; TCRdb's copy has only in-frame clones and lacks some. Of 150,000 or so clones listed, around nine tenths are singletons. Sequencing input: peripheral blood. Receptor source: a human donor in a cohort sampled during active COVID-19.

The gene calls are TRBV28 and TRBJ2-3; D call uncertain. V dropped 6 bases and J dropped 1 base, with 8 bases sitting between them. Per the germline V gene, CDR1 is MDHEN and CDR2 is SYDVKM. This CDR3 region has 13 residues. The CDR3 nucleotides are TGTGCCAGCAGGGCTGGAGGCACAGATACGCAGTATTTT. Its protein is CASRAGGTDTQYF. Filled out from reference TRBV28 and TRBJ2-3, the complete variable domain reads DVKVTQSSRYLVKRTGEKVFLECVQDMDHENMFWYRQDPGLGLRLIYFSYDVKMKEKGDIPEGYSVSREKKERFSLILESASTNQTSMYLCASRAGGTDTQYFGPGTRLTVL.

This chain connects TRBV18 to TRBJ2-1; 11 bases line up with TRBD2. CDR1 is KGHSH and CDR2 is LQKENI in the germline V gene. V dropped 6 bases and J dropped 7; count of bases not matched to a gene: 5. The CDR3 consists of 14 residues. CDR3 residues: CASSSGRAFNEQFF. The CDR3 nucleotides read TGTGCCAGCTCTAGCGGGAGGGCTTTTAATGAGCAGTTCTTC.

The CDR3 region has the DNA TGTGCCGTGGCGCCAGGGGTGGTTGACGAGCAGTACTTC. It is translated as CAVAPGVVDEQYF. The genes are TRBV10-3 and TRBJ2-7, with D possibly being TRBD1 (6 bases). This CDR3 is 13 amino acids long. V was trimmed by 11 bases and J by 5 bases, leaving 19 bases between them. CDR1 and CDR2 from the germline V gene are ENHRY and SYGVKD.

V usage is TRBV30 and J usage is TRBJ1-2; 8 nucleotides line up with TRBD1. Per germline, CDR1 GTSNPN and CDR2 SVGIG (reference sequence). J lost 8 bases, V lost 3 bases, and 17 bases had no gene match. This CDR3 region has 16 residues. The DNA for the CDR3 is TGTGCCTGGAGGGGACCTAGAACAGGGGGTGGAGGAGGCTACACCTTC. It is translated as CAWRGPRTGGGGGYTF.

The CDR3: CASSSPPTTGLAGIRDSYNEQFF. CDR3 DNA: TGTGCCAGCAGCTCACCCCCTACCACGGGACTAGCGGGAATTAGAGACTCCTACAATGAGCAGTTCTTC. V and J are TRBV28 and TRBJ2-1; 13 nucleotides line up with TRBD2. Germline lookup yields CDR1 MDHEN and CDR2 SYDVKM. This CDR3 comprises 23 residues. V shed 6 bases and J 0 bases; nucleotides not matched to a gene: 23.

This clone came up once. CDR3 sequence reads: CASSLQAGANEQFF. The CDR3 coding sequence is TGTGCCAGCAGCTTACAAGCGGGCGCCAATGAGCAGTTCTTC. This chain joins TRBV7-2 and TRBJ2-1; D possibly corresponds to TRBD2 (6 bases). This CDR3 is 14 amino acids long. In germline, CDR1 is SGHTA, CDR2 FQGNSA. Trimming cost V 2 bases and J 6 bases, with 11 bases left between them.

CDR3 sequence reads: CASSWGDGRSSSYNSPLHF. The CDR3 DNA reads as TGTGCCAGCAGTTGGGGGGACGGGAGGAGTAGCTCCTATAATTCACCCCTCCACTTT. The V call is TRBV27, the J call TRBJ1-6; tentatively, D is TRBD1 (5 bases). Between the trimmed V and J ends, which lost 4 bases and 0 bases, there was a span of 19 bases. The CDR3 has 19 residues. CDR1 is MNHEY, CDR2 SMNVEV, per germline (reference sequence).

The rearrangement links TRBV7-2 to TRBJ1-1; 7 nucleotides agree with TRBD1. The CDR3 runs to 14 residues. CDR1 is SGHTA, CDR2 FQGNSA, per germline. J was trimmed by 4 bases and V by 5 bases; bases with no gene match: 7. The CDR3 nucleotides read TGTGCCAGCAGCCGGGGACAGAGGCGCACTGAAGCTTTCTTT. This gives the protein CASSRGQRRTEAFF.

This clone was counted a few times. The V call is TRBV27, the J call TRBJ2-7, with 11 positions matching TRBD2. Germline CDR1 reads MNHEY; CDR2 reads SMNVEV (reference sequence). CDR3 length: 16 amino acids. After removal of 5 bases from V and 2 bases from J, the junction contained 8 bases not matched to a gene. The CDR3 protein is CASSITPGLAAYEQYF. The CDR3 DNA reads as TGTGCCAGCAGTATAACCCCGGGACTAGCGGCCTACGAGCAGTACTTC.

The gene calls are TRBV18 and TRBJ2-5; D might be TRBD2 (5 bases). The CDR3 runs 12 residues. Germline values: CDR1 KGHSH, CDR2 LQKENI. Trimming shortened V by 6 bases and J by 6 bases, and 11 bases separated the two germline ends. CDR3 nucleotide sequence: TGTGCCAGCTCTCCCCCGGGGAAGACCCAGTACTTC. Translation: CASSPPGKTQYF.

The chain employs TRBV2 and TRBJ1-4, with 7 positions matching TRBD1. CDR1 and CDR2 (germline): SNHLY, FYNNEI. The V segment lost 7 bases and the J segment 3 bases; nucleotides outside the gene matches: 8. This CDR3 region has 15 residues. The CDR3 coding sequence is TGTGCCAGCAATTTGAGGGGGCCGTCTAATGAAAAACTGTTTTTT. Its protein is CASNLRGPSNEKLFF.

This clone was counted a few times. The chain recombines TRBV7-9 with TRBJ1-4; D might be TRBD1 (6 bases). The V gene's germline CDR1 is SEHNR and CDR2 FQNEAQ (reference sequence). The CDR3 covers 14 residues. V dropped 5 bases and J dropped 7 bases, with 14 bases sitting between them. In DNA form, the CDR3 reads TGTGCCAGCAGCCCACAGGGAAGGGTTGAAAAACTGTTTTTT. It codes for CASSPQGRVEKLFF.

This clone was counted between two and nine times. The chain has TRBV7-6 and TRBJ2-7; 9 bases are a match to TRBD1. CDR1 is SGHVS, CDR2 FNYEAQ, per germline. V lost 5 bases to trimming and J lost 1 base; unmatched junction nucleotides: 6. The CDR3 contains 15 residues. This CDR3 is CASSRTGGLSYEQYF. The DNA of the CDR3 is TGTGCCAGCAGCCGAACAGGGGGCCTTTCCTACGAGCAGTACTTC.

This chain links TRBV7-8 with TRBJ2-7, with D tentatively TRBD1 (5 bases). Germline CDR1 is SGHVS and CDR2 is FQNEAQ. The ends were cut back, 5 bases at V and 7 bases at J, with 15 bases in the middle. The CDR3 is 13 amino acids. In DNA, the CDR3 is TGTGCCAGCAGCCAATCCCAGGGTAAGGAGCAGTACTTC. The encoded protein is CASSQSQGKEQYF.

The chain couples TRBV28 to TRBJ1-1; 7 bases agree with TRBD1. V was pared by 7 bases and J by 1 base, with 6 bases of the junction left unmatched. Germline loops: CDR1 MDHEN, CDR2 SYDVKM. The CDR3 runs to 14 residues. As DNA, the CDR3 is TGTGCCAGCAAATTGGGACAGTGGAACACTGAAGCTTTCTTT. This encodes CASKLGQWNTEAFF. The full variable domain, completed using reference TRBV28 and TRBJ1-1, is DVKVTQSSRYLVKRTGEKVFLECVQDMDHENMFWYRQDPGLGLRLIYFSYDVKMKEKGDIPEGYSVSREKKERFSLILESASTNQTSMYLCASKLGQWNTEAFFGQGTRLTVV.